The rows below give T cell receptor beta chains drawn from one sample of a study of cytomegalovirus exposure and HLA in healthy donors. Sequencing used immunoSEQ multiplex PCR; TCRdb keeps in-frame clones, though not all of them. This sample has around 240,000 clones, with over 80% found just once. The sample was PBMCs. These receptors all come from a woman aged 40 to 50 in good health and CMV-seropositive. Both conserved end residues are part of each CDR3. A D gene is named only where the DNA matches it firmly. Size is omitted from some rows. Given values are once, few, many or a class for expanded clones.

abundance	d_gene	v_gene	j_gene	CDR3aa	CDR3nt
NA	NA	TRBV5-6	TRBJ2-7	CASSPDISYEQYF	TGTGCCAGCAGCCCCGACATTTCCTACGAGCAGTACTTC
NA	NA	TRBV4-1	TRBJ1-4	CASGQVAAGDEKLFF	TGCGCCAGCGGCCAAGTGGCAGCAGGGGATGAAAAACTGTTTTTT
once	TRBD2	TRBV11-1	TRBJ2-3	CASSSRMTSPYTDTQYF	TGTGCCAGCAGCTCCCGGATGACTAGCCCCTACACAGATACGCAGTATTTT
NA	TRBD2	TRBV27	TRBJ2-5	CASSQPGLAGGWETQYF	TGTGCCAGCAGTCAACCGGGACTAGCGGGAGGTTGGGAGACCCAGTACTTC
NA	NA	TRBV30	TRBJ2-1	CARQGTNEQFF	TGTGCTAGGCAGGGGACGAATGAGCAGTTCTTC
NA	TRBD1	TRBV7-6	TRBJ2-7	CASSSPGTDYEQYF	TGTGCCAGCAGCTCCCCCGGGACAGACTACGAGCAGTACTTC
NA	NA	TRBV6-5	TRBJ2-1	CASSTADSSYNEQFF	TGTGCCAGCAGCACAGCGGACAGCTCCTACAATGAGCAGTTCTTC
NA	NA	TRBV4-1	TRBJ2-7	CASSQGQVGAYEQYF	TGCGCCAGCAGCCAAGGGCAGGTCGGGGCCTACGAGCAGTACTTC
once	TRBD1	TRBV18	TRBJ1-4	CASSPRETGVEKLFF	TGTGCCAGCTCACCACGAGAGACAGGGGTCGAAAAACTGTTTTTT
NA	NA	TRBV20-1	TRBJ1-2	CSAGEYGGYTF	TGCAGTGCTGGAGAGTACGGTGGCTACACCTTC
NA	NA	TRBV25-1	TRBJ2-1	CASSETGINEQFF	TGTGCCAGCAGTGAAACAGGTATCAATGAGCAGTTCTTC
NA	TRBD1	TRBV6-5	TRBJ1-3	CASSRDRGRGNTIYF	TGTGCCAGCAGCCGGGACAGGGGGCGAGGAAACACCATATATTTT